What follows are 7 T cell receptor beta chains derived from one specimen sequenced in a study of blood T cells in healthy people across ages. A second PCR, run for 7 to 11 cycles, used a sample-barcoded 5' primer plus a J-beta primer mix. One entry per CDR3 protein results from TCRdb running MiXCR on the 5' RACE reads. The sample has over 600,000 distinct CDR3 sequences, roughly 56% seen once. Specimen: blood. The receptors here all came from a man aged 40-50 years in good health.

In its sample, this clonotype was seen once. The chain recombines TRBV28 with TRBJ2-6; D not certain. V shed 6 bases and J shed 2 bases, with 11 bases lying between them. This CDR3 region has 15 residues. The V gene's germline CDR1 is MDHEN and CDR2 SYDVKM. The CDR3 region is CASRPALAGANVLTF. DNA of the CDR3: TGTGCCAGCAGACCAGCCCTGGCTGGGGCCAACGTCCTGACTTTC.

This clonotype was recorded only once. Germline and junction disagree at one end, which may indicate a read error. The chain carries TRBV18 and TRBJ2-7; no clear D gene. The germline V gene has CDR1 KGHSH and CDR2 LQKENI. The CDR3 sequence is 13 residues long. This CDR3 reads CAGSPPGGYEQYF. DNA for the CDR3: TGTGCCGGCTCACCACCGGGCGGCTACGAGCAGTACTTC.

This clonotype turned up a few times. V is TRBV18 and J is TRBJ1-1; the match to TRBD1 covers 8 bases. Germline V gene data show CDR1 as KGHSH and CDR2 as LQKENI. The CDR3 runs to 14 residues. V dropped 4 bases and J dropped 5; count of bases not matched to a gene: 6. CDR3 protein: CASSRPQGVTEAFF. The DNA of the CDR3 is TGTGCCAGCTCACGGCCACAGGGGGTAACTGAAGCTTTCTTT.

V usage is TRBV7-3 and J usage is TRBJ1-2; possibly TRBD1 for D (6 bases). The CDR3 loop spans 13 amino acids. V gave up 9 bases and J gave up 4 bases, with 15 bases separating them. CDR1 and CDR2 from the germline V gene are SGHTA and FQGTGA. CDR3 sequence (DNA): TGTGCCAGTAGGACCACAGGGAGCTATGGCTACACCTTC. Residues: CASRTTGSYGYTF.

This clonotype has a handful of counts. This chain links TRBV7-9 with TRBJ2-5; D may be TRBD1 or TRBD2 (5 bases each). Germline V gene lookup returns CDR1 SEHNR and CDR2 FQNEAQ (reference sequence). The V and J ends lost 3 bases and 4 bases respectively, with 12 bases between them. This CDR3 region has 14 residues. Here the CDR3 reads CASSLVGVRETQYF. The CDR3 nucleotides are TGTGCCAGCAGCTTGGTGGGGGTTCGAGAGACCCAGTACTTC.

CDR3 sequence (DNA): TGTGCCAGCAGCCCCCAAGGACTCGCCTCGGGCGAGCAGTACTTC. It is translated as CASSPQGLASGEQYF. V gene TRBV9 combines with J gene TRBJ2-7; D may be TRBD2 (5 bases). CDR1 is SGDLS, CDR2 YYNGEE, per germline. Trimming took 4 bases from V and 6 from J, leaving 20 bases between them. CDR3 length: 15 amino acids.

The V call is TRBV9, the J call TRBJ2-7; the D is unclear. Germline V gene data show CDR1 as SGDLS and CDR2 as YYNGEE. The CDR3 covers 15 residues. Trimming took off 4 bases at V and 0 bases at J, with 14 bases between the two ends. CDR3 in DNA: TGTGCCAGCAGCCCTCCATCTCAGAGCTCCTACGAGCAGTACTTC. Translation: CASSPPSQSSYEQYF.